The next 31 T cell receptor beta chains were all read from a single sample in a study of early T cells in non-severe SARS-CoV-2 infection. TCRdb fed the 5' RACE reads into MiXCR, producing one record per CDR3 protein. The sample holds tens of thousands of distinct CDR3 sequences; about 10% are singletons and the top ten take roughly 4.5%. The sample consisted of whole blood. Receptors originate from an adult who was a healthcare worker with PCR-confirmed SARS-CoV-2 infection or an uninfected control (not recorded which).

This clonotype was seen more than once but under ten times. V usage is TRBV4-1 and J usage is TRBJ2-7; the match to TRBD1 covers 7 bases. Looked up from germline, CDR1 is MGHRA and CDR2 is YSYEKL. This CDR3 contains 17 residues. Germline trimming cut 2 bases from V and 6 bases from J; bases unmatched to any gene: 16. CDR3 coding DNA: TGCGCCAGCAGCCAAACCCCGGGGACAGTAAAGGGCGGCGAGCAGTACTTC. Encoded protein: CASSQTPGTVKGGEQYF.

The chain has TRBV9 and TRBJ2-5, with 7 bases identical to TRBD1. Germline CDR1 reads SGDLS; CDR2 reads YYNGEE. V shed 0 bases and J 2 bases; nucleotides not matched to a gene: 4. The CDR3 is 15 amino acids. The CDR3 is CASSVEGGGQETQYF. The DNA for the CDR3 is TGTGCCAGCAGCGTAGAAGGGGGCGGTCAAGAGACCCAGTACTTC.

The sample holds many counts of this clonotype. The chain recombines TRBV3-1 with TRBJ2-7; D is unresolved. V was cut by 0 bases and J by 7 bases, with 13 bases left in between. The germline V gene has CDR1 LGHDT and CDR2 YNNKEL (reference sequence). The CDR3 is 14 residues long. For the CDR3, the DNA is TGTGCCAGCAGCCAAGATCCGGCGGATCGGGAGCAGTACTTC. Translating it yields CASSQDPADREQYF.

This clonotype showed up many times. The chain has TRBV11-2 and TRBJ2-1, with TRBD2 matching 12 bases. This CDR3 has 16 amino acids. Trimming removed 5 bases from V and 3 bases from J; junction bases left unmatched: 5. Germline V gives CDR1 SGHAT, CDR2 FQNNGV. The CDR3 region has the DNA TGTGCCAGCAGCCGACTACTAGCGGGAGGCTACAATGAGCAGTTCTTC. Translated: CASSRLLAGGYNEQFF.

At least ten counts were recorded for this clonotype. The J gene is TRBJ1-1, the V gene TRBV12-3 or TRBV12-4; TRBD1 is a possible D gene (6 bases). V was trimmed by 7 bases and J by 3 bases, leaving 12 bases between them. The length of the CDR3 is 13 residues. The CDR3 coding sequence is TGTGCCAGCAATGTGGGGGCATACACTGAAGCTTTCTTT. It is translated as CASNVGAYTEAFF.

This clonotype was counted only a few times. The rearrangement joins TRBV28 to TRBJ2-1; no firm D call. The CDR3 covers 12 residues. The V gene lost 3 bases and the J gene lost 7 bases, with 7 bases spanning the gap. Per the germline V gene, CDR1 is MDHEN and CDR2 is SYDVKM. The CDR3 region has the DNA TGTGCCAGCAGTTTCAGTGTGAATGAGCAGTTCTTC. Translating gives CASSFSVNEQFF.

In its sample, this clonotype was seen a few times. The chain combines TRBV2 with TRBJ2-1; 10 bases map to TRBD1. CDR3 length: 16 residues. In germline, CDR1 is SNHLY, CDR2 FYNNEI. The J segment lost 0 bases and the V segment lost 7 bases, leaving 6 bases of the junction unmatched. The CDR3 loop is CASMLDRGSSYNEQFF. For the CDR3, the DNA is TGTGCCAGCATGTTGGACAGGGGGAGCTCCTACAATGAGCAGTTCTTC.

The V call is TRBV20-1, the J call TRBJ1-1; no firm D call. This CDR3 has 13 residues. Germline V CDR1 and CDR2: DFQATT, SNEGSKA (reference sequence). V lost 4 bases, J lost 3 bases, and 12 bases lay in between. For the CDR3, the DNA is TGCAGTGCTATAAGACCTGGAGACACTGAAGCTTTCTTT. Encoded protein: CSAIRPGDTEAFF.

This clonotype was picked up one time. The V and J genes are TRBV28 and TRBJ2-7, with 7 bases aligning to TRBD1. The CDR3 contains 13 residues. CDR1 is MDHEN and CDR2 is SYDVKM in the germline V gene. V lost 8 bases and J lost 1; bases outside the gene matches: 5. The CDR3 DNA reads TGTGCCAGCGTAAGGGGGCGGTCCTACGAGCAGTACTTC. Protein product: CASVRGRSYEQYF.

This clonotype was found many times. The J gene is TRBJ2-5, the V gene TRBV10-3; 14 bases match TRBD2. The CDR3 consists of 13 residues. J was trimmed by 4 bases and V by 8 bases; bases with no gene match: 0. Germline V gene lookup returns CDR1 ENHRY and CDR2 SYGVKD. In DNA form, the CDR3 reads TGTGCCATCGGACTAGCGGGGGGAGAGACCCAGTACTTC. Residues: CAIGLAGGETQYF.

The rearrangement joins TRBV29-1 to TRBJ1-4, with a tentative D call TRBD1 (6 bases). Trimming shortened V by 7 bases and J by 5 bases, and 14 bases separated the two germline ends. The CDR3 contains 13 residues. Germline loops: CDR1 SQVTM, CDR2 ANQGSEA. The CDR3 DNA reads TGCAGCGCTCGGGACATCCGAAATGAAAAACTGTTTTTT. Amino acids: CSARDIRNEKLFF.

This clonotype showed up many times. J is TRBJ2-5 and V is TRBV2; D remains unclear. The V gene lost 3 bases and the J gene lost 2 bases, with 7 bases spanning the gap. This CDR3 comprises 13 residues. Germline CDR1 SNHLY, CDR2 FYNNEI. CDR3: CASSDNKQETQYF. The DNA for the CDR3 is TGTGCCAGCAGTGACAATAAGCAAGAGACCCAGTACTTC.

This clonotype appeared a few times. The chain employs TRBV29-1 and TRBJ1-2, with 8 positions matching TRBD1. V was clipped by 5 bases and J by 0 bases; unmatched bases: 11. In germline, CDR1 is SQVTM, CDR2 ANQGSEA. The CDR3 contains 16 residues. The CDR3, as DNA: TGCAGCGTTTCCCCCCGATTGGACAGGGCTAACTATGGCTACACCTTC. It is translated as CSVSPRLDRANYGYTF.

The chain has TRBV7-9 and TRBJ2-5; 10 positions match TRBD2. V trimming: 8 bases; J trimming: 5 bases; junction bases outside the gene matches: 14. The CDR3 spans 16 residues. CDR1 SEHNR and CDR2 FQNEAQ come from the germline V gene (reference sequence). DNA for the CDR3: TGTGCCAGCGGAAAATTAGCGGGAGGACATTATGAGACCCAGTACTTC. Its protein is CASGKLAGGHYETQYF.

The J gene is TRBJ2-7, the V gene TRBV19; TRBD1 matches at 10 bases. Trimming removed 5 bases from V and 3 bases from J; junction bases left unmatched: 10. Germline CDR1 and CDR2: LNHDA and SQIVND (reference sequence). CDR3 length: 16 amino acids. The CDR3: CASSVSSGTGDYEQYF. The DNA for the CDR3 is TGTGCCAGTAGTGTCTCGTCCGGGACAGGGGACTACGAGCAGTACTTC. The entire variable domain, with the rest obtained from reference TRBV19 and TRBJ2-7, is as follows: DGGITQSPKYLFRKEGQNVTLSCEQNLNHDAMYWYRQDPGQGLRLIYYSQIVNDFQKGDIAEGYSVSREKKESFPLTVTSAQKNPTAFYLCASSVSSGTGDYEQYFGPGTRLTVT.

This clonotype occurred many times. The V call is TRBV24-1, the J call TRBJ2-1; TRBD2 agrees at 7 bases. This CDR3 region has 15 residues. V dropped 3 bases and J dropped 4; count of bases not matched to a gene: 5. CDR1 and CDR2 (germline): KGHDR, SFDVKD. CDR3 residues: CATSDPGLLYNEQFF. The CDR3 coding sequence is TGTGCCACCAGTGATCCGGGACTATTATACAATGAGCAGTTCTTC.

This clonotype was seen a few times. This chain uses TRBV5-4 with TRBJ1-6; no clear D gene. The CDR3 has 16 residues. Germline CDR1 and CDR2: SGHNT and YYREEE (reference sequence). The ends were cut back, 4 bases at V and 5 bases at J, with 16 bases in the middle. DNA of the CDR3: TGTGCCAGCAGCCTTCGGACCGGTTGGGATAATTCACCCCTCCACTTT. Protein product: CASSLRTGWDNSPLHF.

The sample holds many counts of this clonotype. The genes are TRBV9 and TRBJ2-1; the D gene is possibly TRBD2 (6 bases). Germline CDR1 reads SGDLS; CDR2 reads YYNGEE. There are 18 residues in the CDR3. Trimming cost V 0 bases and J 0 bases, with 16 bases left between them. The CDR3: CASSVAARGMTSYNEQFF. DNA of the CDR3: TGTGCCAGCAGCGTAGCTGCCCGGGGGATGACCTCCTACAATGAGCAGTTCTTC. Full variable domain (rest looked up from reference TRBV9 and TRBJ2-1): DSGVTQTPKHLITATGQRVTLRCSPRSGDLSVYWYQQSLDQGLQFLIQYYNGEERAKGNILERFSAQQFPDLHSELNLSSLELGDSALYFCASSVAARGMTSYNEQFFGPGTRLTVL.

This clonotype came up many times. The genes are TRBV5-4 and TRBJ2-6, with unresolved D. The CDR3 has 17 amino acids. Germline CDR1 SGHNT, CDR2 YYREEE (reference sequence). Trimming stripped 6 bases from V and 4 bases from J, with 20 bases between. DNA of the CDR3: TGTGCCAGCACCTCAGGACGGGTCTGGGTGGGGGCCAACGTCCTGACTTTC. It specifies CASTSGRVWVGANVLTF.

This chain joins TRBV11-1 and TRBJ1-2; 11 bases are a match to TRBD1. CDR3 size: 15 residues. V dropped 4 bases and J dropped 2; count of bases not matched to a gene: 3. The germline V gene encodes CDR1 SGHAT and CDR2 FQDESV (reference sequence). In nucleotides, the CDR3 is TGTGCCAGCAGCTCCGGGACAGGGGGAAACTATGGCTACACCTTC. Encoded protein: CASSSGTGGNYGYTF.

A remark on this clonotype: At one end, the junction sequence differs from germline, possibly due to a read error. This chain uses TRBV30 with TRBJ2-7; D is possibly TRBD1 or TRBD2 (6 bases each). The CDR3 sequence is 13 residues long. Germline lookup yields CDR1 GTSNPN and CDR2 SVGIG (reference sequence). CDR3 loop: CAWSRFTGAVQDF. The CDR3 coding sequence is TGTGCCTGGAGTCGTTTTACGGGGGCAGTTCAAGACTTC. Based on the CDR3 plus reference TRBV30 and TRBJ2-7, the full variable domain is SQTIHQWPATLVQPVGSPLSLECTVEGTSNPNLYWYRQAAGRGLQLLFYSVGIGQISSEVPQNLSASRPQDRQFILSSKKLLLSDSGFYLCAWSRFTGAVQDFGPGTRLTVT.

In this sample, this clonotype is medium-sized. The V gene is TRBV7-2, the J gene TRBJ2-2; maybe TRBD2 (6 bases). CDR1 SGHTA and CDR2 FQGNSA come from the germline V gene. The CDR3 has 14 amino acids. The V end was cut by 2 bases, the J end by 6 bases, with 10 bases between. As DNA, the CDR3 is TGTGCCAGCAGCTTAATGGGGGGTCCCGGGGAGCTGTTTTTT. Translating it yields CASSLMGGPGELFF.

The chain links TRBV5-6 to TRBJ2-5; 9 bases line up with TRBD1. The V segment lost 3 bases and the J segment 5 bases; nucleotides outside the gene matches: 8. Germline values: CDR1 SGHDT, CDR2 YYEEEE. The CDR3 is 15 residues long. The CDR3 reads CASSSSGQGQETQYF. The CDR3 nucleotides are TGTGCCAGCAGCTCCTCGGGACAGGGTCAGGAGACCCAGTACTTC. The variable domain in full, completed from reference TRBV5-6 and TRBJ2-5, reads DAGVTQSPTHLIKTRGQQVTLRCSPKSGHDTVSWYQQALGQGPQFIFQYYEEEERQRGNFPDRFSGHQFPNYSSELNVNALLLGDSALYLCASSSSGQGQETQYFGPGTRLLVL.

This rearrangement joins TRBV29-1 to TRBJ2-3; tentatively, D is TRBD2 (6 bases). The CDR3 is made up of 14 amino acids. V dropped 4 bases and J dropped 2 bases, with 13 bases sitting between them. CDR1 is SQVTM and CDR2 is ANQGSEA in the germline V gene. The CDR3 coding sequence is TGCAGCGTTGTATCGGCGGGAACCACAGATACGCAGTATTTT. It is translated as CSVVSAGTTDTQYF.

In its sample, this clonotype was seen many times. DNA of the CDR3: TGCAGTGCTAGCCAACTAGCGGGAGCGGCCGAGCAGTACTTC. It translates to CSASQLAGAAEQYF. The genes are TRBV20-1 and TRBJ2-7; TRBD2 matches at 11 bases. The CDR3 is 14 residues long. The J segment lost 6 bases and the V segment lost 3 bases, leaving 7 bases of the junction unmatched. Germline lookup yields CDR1 DFQATT and CDR2 SNEGSKA (reference sequence).

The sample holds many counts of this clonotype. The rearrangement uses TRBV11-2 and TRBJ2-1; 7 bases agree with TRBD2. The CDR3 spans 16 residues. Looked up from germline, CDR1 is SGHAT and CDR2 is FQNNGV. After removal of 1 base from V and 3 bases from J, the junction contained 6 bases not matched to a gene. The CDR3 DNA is TGTGCCAGCAGCTTAGGCGTCGAGCGGGGCTACAATGAGCAGTTCTTC. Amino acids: CASSLGVERGYNEQFF.

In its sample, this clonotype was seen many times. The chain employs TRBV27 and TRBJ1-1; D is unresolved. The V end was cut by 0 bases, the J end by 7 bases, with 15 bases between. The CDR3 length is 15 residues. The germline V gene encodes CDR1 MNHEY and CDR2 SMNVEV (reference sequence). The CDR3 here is CASSLSPLLGSEAFF. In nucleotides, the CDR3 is TGTGCCAGCAGTTTATCCCCTCTGCTGGGCAGTGAAGCTTTCTTT.

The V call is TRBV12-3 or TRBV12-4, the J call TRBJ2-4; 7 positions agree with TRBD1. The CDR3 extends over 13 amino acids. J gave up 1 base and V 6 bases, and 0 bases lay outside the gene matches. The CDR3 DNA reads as TGTGCCAGCAGACAGGGGGCCAAAAACATTCAGTACTTC. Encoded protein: CASRQGAKNIQYF.

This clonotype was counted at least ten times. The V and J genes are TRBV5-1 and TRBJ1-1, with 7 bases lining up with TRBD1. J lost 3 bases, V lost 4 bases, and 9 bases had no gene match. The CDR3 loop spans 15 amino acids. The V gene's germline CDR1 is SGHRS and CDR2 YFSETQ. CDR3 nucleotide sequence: TGCGCCAGCAGCCCGGGACAGAGTCCGGACACTGAAGCTTTCTTT. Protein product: CASSPGQSPDTEAFF.

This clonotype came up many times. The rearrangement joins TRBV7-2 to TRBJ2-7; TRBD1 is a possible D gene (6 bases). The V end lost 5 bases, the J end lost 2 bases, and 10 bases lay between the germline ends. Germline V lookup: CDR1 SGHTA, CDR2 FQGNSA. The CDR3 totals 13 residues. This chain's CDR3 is CASSLDRTYEQYF. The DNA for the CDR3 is TGTGCCAGCAGCCTCGACAGGACCTACGAGCAGTACTTC.

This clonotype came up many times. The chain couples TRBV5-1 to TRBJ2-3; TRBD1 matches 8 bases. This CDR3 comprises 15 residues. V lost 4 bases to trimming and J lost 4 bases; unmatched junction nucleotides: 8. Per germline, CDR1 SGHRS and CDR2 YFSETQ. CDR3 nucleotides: TGCGCCAGCAGCGCGCAGGGGGCGGGTGCAGATACGCAGTATTTT. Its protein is CASSAQGAGADTQYF. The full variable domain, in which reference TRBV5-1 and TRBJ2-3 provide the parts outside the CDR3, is KAGVTQTPRYLIKTRGQQVTLSCSPISGHRSVSWYQQTPGQGLQFLFEYFSETQRNKGNFPGRFSGRQFSNSRSEMNVSTLELGDSALYLCASSAQGAGADTQYFGPGTRLTVL.